These 12 T cell receptor beta chains came from one sample sequenced in a study of cytomegalovirus exposure and HLA in healthy donors. Primers for the PCR totalled 60 Vbeta and 13 Jbeta. Sequencing used immunoSEQ multiplex PCR; TCRdb keeps in-frame clones, though not all of them. The sample has about 94,000 clones, about 62% seen once. The sequencing sample was made of PBMCs. The receptors here all came from a man younger than 45 in good health and CMV-seronegative.

The gene calls are TRBV7-3 and TRBJ2-3; tentatively, D is TRBD2 (5 bases). Germline CDR1 is SGHTA and CDR2 is FQGTGA. Trimming removed 8 bases at V and 2 bases at J, with 8 bases between. CDR3 length: 12 amino acids. The CDR3 region has the DNA TGTGCCAGCGGACGGGACACAGATACGCAGTATTTT. Its translation: CASGRDTDTQYF.

The rearrangement joins TRBV15 to TRBJ1-2; 7 positions match TRBD1. The germline V gene has CDR1 LNHNV and CDR2 YYDKDF (reference sequence). This CDR3 region has 13 residues. Germline trimming cut 3 bases from V and 6 bases from J; bases unmatched to any gene: 4. Written as DNA, the CDR3 is TGTGCCACCAGCAGGACAGGGTTGAATGGCTACACCTTC. This gives the protein CATSRTGLNGYTF.

The chain has TRBV9 and TRBJ1-5, with D maybe TRBD1 (6 bases). The germline V and J ends were trimmed by 2 bases and 7 bases, with 16 bases remaining between them. CDR1 and CDR2 from the germline V gene are SGDLS and YYNGEE. The CDR3 extends over 15 amino acids. The chain's CDR3 is CASSVTPAGDQPQHF. The CDR3 bases are TGTGCCAGCAGCGTCACCCCGGCAGGGGACCAGCCCCAGCATTTT.

This chain uses TRBV9 with TRBJ1-2; D is unclear. Per the germline V gene, CDR1 is SGDLS and CDR2 is YYNGEE. This CDR3 has 14 amino acids. V dropped 0 bases and J dropped 4 bases, with 10 bases sitting between them. The DNA for the CDR3 is TGTGCCAGCAGCGTAGCCCTGGAGGGCTATGGCTACACCTTC. Translation gives CASSVALEGYGYTF.

V gene TRBV2 combines with J gene TRBJ2-7, with D possibly being TRBD1 (6 bases). Trimming left V 2 bases short and J 3 bases short, with 14 bases between. Germline V lookup: CDR1 SNHLY, CDR2 FYNNEI. There are 15 residues in the CDR3. CDR3 nucleotide sequence: TGTGCCAGCAGTGAACGGCAGGGGTTGGTCTACGAGCAGTACTTC. Amino acids: CASSERQGLVYEQYF.

The CDR3 sequence: CAWGAGHYGYTF. For the CDR3, the DNA is TGTGCCTGGGGGGCAGGACACTATGGCTACACCTTC. V is TRBV30 and J is TRBJ1-2; D may be TRBD1 (5 bases). V was cut by 5 bases and J by 3 bases, with 10 bases left in between. CDR3 length equals 12 residues. The germline CDR1 and CDR2 sequences are GTSNPN and SVGIG (reference sequence).

The chain is built from TRBV7-3 and TRBJ1-2; the match to TRBD1 covers 7 bases. Trimming removed 3 bases from V and 7 bases from J; junction bases left unmatched: 11. The CDR3 is 15 residues long. CDR1 is SGHTA, CDR2 FQGTGA, per germline. Here the CDR3 reads CASSLPPGQWSGYTF. The CDR3 nucleotides are TGTGCCAGCAGCTTGCCGCCGGGACAGTGGTCTGGCTACACCTTC.

The sample holds one count of this clone. The V and J genes are TRBV5-1 and TRBJ2-5; D not resolved. Germline CDR1 SGHRS, CDR2 YFSETQ. V was cut by 0 bases and J by 0 bases, with 6 bases left in between. The CDR3 consists of 14 residues. CDR3 sequence: CASSLGADQETQYF. The CDR3 DNA follows: TGCGCCAGCAGCTTGGGGGCCGACCAAGAGACCCAGTACTTC.

This sequence joins TRBV11-3 and TRBJ2-2; 8 bases fit TRBD2. J gave up 5 bases and V 5 bases, and 10 bases lay outside the gene matches. Per the germline V gene, CDR1 is SGHNT and CDR2 is YENEEA. The CDR3 totals 16 residues. This CDR3 is CASSPGGRRDTGELFF. CDR3 sequence (DNA): TGTGCCAGCAGCCCAGGCGGGAGGAGGGATACCGGGGAGCTGTTTTTT.

V usage is TRBV2 and J usage is TRBJ2-3, with 7 bases aligning to TRBD1. Germline values: CDR1 SNHLY, CDR2 FYNNEI. The CDR3 is 13 amino acids. Unmatched junction bases numbered 5, after V lost 11 bases and J lost 0 bases. The CDR3: CARGTESTDTQYF. The CDR3 DNA sequence: TGTGCCCGAGGGACAGAAAGCACAGATACGCAGTATTTT.

This chain joins TRBV2 and TRBJ2-7, with D unresolved. The CDR3 length is 15 residues. Deletions cut 1 base from V and 6 bases from J, with 16 bases between. The germline V gene encodes CDR1 SNHLY and CDR2 FYNNEI. The CDR3 DNA is TGTGCCAGCAGTGAAGGTTTTCTACCGTCCGTCGAGCAGTACTTC. This translates into CASSEGFLPSVEQYF.

For this clone: An end of the junction does not agree with germline; a read error may underlie this. This chain uses TRBV4-1 with TRBJ2-3, with 8 bases lining up with TRBD1. Looked up from germline, CDR1 is MGHRA and CDR2 is YSYEKL. CDR3 length: 14 residues. The CDR3 here is CASSLRPDRDRQYF. DNA for the CDR3: TGCGCCAGCAGCCTACGTCCGGACAGGGATAGGCAGTATTTT.